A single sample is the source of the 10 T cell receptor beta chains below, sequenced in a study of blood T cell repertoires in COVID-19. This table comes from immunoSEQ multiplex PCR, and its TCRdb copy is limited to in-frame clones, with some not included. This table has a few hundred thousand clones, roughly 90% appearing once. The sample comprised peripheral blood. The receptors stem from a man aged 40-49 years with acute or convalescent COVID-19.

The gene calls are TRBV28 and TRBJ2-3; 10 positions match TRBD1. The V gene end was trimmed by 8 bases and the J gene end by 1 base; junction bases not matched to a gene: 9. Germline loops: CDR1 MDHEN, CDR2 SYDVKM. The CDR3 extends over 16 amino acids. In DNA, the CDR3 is TGTGCCAGCTCCGGGACAGGGGTAGTTCGCACAGATACGCAGTATTTT. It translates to CASSGTGVVRTDTQYF.

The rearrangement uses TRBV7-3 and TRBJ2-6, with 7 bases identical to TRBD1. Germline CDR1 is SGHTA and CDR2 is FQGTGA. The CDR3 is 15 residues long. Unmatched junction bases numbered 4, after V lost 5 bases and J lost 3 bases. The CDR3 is CASSPTGFGANVLTF. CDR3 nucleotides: TGTGCCAGCAGCCCGACAGGGTTTGGGGCCAACGTCCTGACTTTC.

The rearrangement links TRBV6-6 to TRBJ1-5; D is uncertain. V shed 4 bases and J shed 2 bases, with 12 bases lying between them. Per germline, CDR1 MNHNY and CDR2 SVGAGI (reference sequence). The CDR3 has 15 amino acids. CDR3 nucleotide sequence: TGTGCCAGCAGTTCGTGGGGAGGAGGCAATCAGCCCCAGCATTTT. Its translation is CASSSWGGGNQPQHF.

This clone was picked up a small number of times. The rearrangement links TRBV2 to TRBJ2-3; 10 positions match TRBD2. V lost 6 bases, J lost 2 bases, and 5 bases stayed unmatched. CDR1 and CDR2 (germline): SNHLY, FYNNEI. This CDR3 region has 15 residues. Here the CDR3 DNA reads TGTGCCAGCAGACTAGGACTAGCGGTCACAGATACGCAGTATTTT. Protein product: CASRLGLAVTDTQYF.

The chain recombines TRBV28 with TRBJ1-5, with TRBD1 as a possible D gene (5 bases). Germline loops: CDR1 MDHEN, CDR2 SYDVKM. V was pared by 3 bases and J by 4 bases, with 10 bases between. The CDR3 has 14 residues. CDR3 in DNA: TGTGCCAGCAGTTTGGAACAGGTGAATCAGCCCCAGCATTTT. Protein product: CASSLEQVNQPQHF. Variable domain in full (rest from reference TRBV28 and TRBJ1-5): DVKVTQSSRYLVKRTGEKVFLECVQDMDHENMFWYRQDPGLGLRLIYFSYDVKMKEKGDIPEGYSVSREKKERFSLILESASTNQTSMYLCASSLEQVNQPQHFGDGTRLSIL.

The chain's CDR3 is CASSFVPAGGFHEQFF. In DNA, the CDR3 is TGTGCCAGCAGTTTTGTACCCGCGGGAGGTTTTCATGAGCAGTTCTTC. This chain joins TRBV28 and TRBJ2-1; 8 bases are a match to TRBD2. The trim removed 3 bases at V and 8 bases at J, leaving 12 bases unmatched. The CDR3 consists of 16 residues. Germline V gene sequence: CDR1 MDHEN, CDR2 SYDVKM.

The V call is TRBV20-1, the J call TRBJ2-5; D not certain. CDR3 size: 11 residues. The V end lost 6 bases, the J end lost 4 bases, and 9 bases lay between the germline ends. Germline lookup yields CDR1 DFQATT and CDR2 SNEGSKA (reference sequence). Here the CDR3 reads CSADSGETQYF. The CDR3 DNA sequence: TGCAGTGCCGACTCTGGAGAGACCCAGTACTTC.

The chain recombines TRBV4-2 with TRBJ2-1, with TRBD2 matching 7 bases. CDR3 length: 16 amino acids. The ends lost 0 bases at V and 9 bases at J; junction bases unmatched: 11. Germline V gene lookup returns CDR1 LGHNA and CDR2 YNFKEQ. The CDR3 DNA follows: TGTGCCAGCAGCCAAGAAGGCGGCGGGAGACGGAGTGAGCAGTTCTTC. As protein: CASSQEGGGRRSEQFF.

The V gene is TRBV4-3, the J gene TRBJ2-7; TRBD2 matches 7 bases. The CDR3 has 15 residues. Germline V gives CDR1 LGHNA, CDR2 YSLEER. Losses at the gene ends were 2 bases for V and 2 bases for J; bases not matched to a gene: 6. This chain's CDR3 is CASSQNRLAAYEQYF. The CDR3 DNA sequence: TGCGCCAGCAGCCAAAACAGGCTAGCGGCCTACGAGCAGTACTTC.

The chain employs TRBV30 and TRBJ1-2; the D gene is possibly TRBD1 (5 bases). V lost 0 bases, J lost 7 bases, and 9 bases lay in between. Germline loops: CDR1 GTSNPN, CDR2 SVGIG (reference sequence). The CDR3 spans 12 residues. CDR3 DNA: TGTGCCTGGAGTGTAGGGGCAGGTGGCTACACCTTC. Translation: CAWSVGAGGYTF.